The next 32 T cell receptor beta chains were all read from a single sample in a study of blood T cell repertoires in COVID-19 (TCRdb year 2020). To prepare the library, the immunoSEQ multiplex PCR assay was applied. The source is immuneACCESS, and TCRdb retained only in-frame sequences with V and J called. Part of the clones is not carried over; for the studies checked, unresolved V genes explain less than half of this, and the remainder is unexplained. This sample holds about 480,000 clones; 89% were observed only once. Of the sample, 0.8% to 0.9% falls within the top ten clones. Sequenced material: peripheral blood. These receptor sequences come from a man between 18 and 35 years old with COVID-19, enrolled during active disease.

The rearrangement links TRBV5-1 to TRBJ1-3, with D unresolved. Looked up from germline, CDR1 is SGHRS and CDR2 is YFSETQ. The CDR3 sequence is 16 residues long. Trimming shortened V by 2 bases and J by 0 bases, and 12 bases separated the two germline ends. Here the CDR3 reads CASSLLNRDSGNTIYF. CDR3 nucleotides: TGCGCCAGCAGCTTATTAAACCGAGACTCTGGAAACACCATATATTTT.

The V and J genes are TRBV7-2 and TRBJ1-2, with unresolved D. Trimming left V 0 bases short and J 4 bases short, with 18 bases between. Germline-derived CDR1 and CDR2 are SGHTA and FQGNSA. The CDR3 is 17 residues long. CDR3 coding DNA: TGTGCCAGCAGCTTAGCCGCGGGGTTGACGTCGGGCTATGGCTACACCTTC. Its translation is CASSLAAGLTSGYGYTF.

The CDR3 loop reads CASRTGRYNEKLFF. As DNA, the CDR3 is TGTGCCAGCAGGACCGGGAGGTATAATGAAAAACTGTTTTTT. This sequence joins TRBV2 and TRBJ1-4; no clear D. Germline V CDR1 and CDR2: SNHLY, FYNNEI. V lost 6 bases to trimming and J lost 4 bases, with 12 bases between them. The CDR3 totals 14 residues.

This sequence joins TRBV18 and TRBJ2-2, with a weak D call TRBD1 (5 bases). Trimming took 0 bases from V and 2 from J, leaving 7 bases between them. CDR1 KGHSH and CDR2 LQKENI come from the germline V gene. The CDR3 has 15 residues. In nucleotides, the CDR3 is TGTGCCAGCTCACCACCAGGGGCAAACACCGGGGAGCTGTTTTTT. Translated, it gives CASSPPGANTGELFF.

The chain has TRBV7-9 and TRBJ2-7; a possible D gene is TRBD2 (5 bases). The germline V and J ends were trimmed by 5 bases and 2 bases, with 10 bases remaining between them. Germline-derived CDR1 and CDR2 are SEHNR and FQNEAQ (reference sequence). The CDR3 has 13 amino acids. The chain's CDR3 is CASSPNSAYEQYF. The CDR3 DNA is TGTGCCAGCAGCCCAAATAGCGCCTACGAGCAGTACTTC.

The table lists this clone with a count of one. CDR3 DNA: TGTGCCAGCACTCGGGACAGCGTTTTGGCTTTCTTT. It is translated as CASTRDSVLAFF. This rearrangement joins TRBV6-5 to TRBJ1-1; 7 nucleotides line up with TRBD1. Germline CDR1 reads MNHEY; CDR2 reads SVGAGI. This CDR3 has 12 residues. V shed 7 bases, J shed 11 bases, and the junction held 10 bases outside the gene matches.

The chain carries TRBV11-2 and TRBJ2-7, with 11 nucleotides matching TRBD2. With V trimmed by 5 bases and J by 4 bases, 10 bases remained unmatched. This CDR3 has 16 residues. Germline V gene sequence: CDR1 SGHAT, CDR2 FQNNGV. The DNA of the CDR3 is TGTGCCAGCAGCCGAACCCGACTAGCGGGAATGTACGAGCAGTACTTC. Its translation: CASSRTRLAGMYEQYF.

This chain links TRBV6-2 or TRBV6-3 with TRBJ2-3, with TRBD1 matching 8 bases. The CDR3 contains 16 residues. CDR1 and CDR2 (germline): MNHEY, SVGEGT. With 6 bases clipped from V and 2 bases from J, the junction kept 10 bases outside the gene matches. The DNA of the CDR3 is TGTGCCAGCAGCCCTCGGACAGGGACCTCCACAGATACGCAGTATTTT. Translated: CASSPRTGTSTDTQYF.

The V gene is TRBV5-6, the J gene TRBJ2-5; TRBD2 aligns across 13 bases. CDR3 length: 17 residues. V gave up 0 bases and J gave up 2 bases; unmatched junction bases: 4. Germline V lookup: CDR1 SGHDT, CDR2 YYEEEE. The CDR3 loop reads CASSLVWTSGGQETQYF. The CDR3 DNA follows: TGTGCCAGCAGCTTGGTTTGGACTAGCGGGGGTCAAGAGACCCAGTACTTC.

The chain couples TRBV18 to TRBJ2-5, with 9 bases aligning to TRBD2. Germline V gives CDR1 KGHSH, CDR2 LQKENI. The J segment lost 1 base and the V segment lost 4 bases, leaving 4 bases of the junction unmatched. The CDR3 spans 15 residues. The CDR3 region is CASSLLAGPQETQYF. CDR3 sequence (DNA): TGTGCCAGCTCACTTCTAGCGGGGCCCCAAGAGACCCAGTACTTC.

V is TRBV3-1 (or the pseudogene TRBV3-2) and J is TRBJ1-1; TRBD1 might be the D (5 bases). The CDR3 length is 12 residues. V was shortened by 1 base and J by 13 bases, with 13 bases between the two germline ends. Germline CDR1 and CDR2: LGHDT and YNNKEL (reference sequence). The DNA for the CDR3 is TGTGCCAGCAGCCAAGGAAGCAGGGTCGGTTTCTTT. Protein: CASSQGSRVGFF.

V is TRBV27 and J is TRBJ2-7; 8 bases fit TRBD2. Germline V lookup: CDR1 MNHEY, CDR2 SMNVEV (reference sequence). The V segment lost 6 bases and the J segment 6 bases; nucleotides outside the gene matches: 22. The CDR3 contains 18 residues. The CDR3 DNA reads TGTGCCAGCAGACTCCTAGCGGGCGGGGTTCTGAGTTGGAGCGAGCAGTACTTC. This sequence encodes CASRLLAGGVLSWSEQYF.

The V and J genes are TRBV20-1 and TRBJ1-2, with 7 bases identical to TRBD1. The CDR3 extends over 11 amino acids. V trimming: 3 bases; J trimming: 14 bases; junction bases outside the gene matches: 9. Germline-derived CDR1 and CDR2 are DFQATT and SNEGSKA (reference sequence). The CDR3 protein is CSAREGARETF. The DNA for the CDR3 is TGCAGTGCTAGGGAGGGGGCGCGAGAAACCTTC.

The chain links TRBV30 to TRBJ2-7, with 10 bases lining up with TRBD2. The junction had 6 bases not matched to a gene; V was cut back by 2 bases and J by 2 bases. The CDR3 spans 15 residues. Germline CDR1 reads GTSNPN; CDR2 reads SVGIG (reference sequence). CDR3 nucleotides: TGTGCCTGGAGTTCCCCGGGACTAGCGACCTACGAGCAGTACTTC. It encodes CAWSSPGLATYEQYF.

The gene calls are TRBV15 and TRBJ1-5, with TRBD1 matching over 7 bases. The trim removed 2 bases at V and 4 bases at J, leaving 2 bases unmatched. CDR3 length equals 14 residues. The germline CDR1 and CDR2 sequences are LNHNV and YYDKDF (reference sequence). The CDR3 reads CATSRTRGNQPQHF. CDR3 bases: TGTGCCACCAGCAGAACCAGGGGGAATCAGCCCCAGCATTTT.

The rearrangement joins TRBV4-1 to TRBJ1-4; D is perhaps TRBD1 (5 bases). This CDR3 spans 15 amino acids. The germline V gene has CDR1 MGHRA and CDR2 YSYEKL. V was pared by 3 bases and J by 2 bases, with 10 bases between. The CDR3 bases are TGCGCCAGCAGCCAGGCGGGACTTACTAATGAAAAACTGTTTTTT. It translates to CASSQAGLTNEKLFF.

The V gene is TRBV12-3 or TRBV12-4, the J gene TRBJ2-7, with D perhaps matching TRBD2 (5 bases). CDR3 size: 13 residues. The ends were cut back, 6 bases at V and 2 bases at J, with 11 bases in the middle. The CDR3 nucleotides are TGTGCCAGCAGAGCCGAGGGAACCTACGAGCAGTACTTC. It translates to CASRAEGTYEQYF.

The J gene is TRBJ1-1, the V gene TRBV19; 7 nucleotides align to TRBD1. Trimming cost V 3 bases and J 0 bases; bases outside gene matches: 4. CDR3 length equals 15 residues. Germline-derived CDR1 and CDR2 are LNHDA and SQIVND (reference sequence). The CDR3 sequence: CASSMGQTLNTEAFF. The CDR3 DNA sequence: TGTGCCAGTAGTATGGGACAGACACTGAACACTGAAGCTTTCTTT.

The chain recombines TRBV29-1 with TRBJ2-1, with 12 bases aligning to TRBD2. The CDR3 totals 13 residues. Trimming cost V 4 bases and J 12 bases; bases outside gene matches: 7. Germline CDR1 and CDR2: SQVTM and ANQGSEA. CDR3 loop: CSVGGLAGGRQFF. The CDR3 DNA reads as TGCAGCGTTGGCGGGCTAGCGGGGGGGAGGCAGTTCTTC.

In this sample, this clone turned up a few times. CDR3 in amino acids: CASSGGPASADTQYF. Here the CDR3 DNA reads TGTGCCAGCAGTGGGGGGCCAGCCAGCGCGGATACGCAGTATTTT. The rearrangement links TRBV6-4 to TRBJ2-3; a possible D gene is TRBD1 (6 bases). V lost 4 bases and J lost 6, with 17 bases in between. CDR1 MRHNA and CDR2 SNTAGT come from the germline V gene. The CDR3 length is 15 residues.

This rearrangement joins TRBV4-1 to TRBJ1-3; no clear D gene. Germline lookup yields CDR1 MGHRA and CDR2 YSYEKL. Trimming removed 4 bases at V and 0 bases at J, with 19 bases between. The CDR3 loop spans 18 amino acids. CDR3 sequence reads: CASSPRVPHGDSGNTIYF. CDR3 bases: TGCGCCAGCAGCCCCCGGGTTCCGCACGGGGACTCTGGAAACACCATATATTTT.

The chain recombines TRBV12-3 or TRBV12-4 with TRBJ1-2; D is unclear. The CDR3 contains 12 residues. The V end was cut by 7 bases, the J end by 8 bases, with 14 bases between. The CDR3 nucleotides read TGTGCCAGCAACCTCGAGATGAGGGGCTACACCTTC. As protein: CASNLEMRGYTF.

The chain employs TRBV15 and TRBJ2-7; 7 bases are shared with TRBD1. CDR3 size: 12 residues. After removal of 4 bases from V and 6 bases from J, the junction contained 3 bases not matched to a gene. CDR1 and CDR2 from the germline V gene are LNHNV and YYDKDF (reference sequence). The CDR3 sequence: CATSIHRGEQYF. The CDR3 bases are TGTGCCACCAGCATACACAGGGGCGAGCAGTACTTC.

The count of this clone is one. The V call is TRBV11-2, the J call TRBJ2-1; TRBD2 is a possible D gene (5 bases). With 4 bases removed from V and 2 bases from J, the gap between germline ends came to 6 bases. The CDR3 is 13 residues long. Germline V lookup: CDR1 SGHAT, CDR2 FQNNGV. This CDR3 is CASSSGAYNEQFF. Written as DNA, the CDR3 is TGTGCCAGCAGCTCCGGGGCCTACAATGAGCAGTTCTTC.

CDR3 loop: CATSDPIRDRSSTDTQYF. The CDR3 DNA sequence: TGTGCCACCAGTGACCCTATACGTGACAGGTCTAGCACAGATACGCAGTATTTT. V usage is TRBV24-1 and J usage is TRBJ2-3; perhaps TRBD1 as D (6 bases). CDR1 and CDR2 (germline): KGHDR, SFDVKD. This CDR3 is 18 amino acids long. Between the trimmed V and J ends, which lost 4 bases and 0 bases, there was a span of 19 bases.

The DNA for the CDR3 is TGTGCCAGCAGTGATGGCAGGGTCAATTCACCCCTCCACTTT. It encodes CASSDGRVNSPLHF. The gene calls are TRBV6-1 and TRBJ1-6, with D perhaps TRBD1 (5 bases). Trimming shortened V by 3 bases and J by 7 bases, and 10 bases separated the two germline ends. Germline CDR1 reads MNHNS; CDR2 reads SASEGT. The CDR3 is made up of 14 amino acids.

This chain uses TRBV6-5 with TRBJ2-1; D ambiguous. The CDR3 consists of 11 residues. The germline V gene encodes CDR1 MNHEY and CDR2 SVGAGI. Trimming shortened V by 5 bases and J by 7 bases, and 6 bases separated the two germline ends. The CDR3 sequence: CASSHSNEQFF. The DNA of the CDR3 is TGTGCCAGCAGTCATAGTAATGAGCAGTTCTTC.

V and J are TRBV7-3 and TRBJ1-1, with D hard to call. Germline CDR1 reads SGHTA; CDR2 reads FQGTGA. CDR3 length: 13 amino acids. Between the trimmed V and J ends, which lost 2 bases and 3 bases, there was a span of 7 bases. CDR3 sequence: CASSLLADTEAFF. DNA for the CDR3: TGTGCCAGCAGCTTATTGGCAGACACTGAAGCTTTCTTT.

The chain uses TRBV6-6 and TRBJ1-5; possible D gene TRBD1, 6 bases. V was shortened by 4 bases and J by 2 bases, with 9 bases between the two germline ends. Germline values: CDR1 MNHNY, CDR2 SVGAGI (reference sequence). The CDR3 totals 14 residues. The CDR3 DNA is TGTGCCAGCAGTTCCAGACAGGGCAATCAGCCCCAGCATTTT. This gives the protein CASSSRQGNQPQHF.

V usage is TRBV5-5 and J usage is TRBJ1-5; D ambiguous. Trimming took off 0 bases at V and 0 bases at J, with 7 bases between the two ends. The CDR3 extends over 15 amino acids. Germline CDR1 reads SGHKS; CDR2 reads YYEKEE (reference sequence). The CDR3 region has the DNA TGTGCCAGCAGCTTGGGCACATATAGCAATCAGCCCCAGCATTTT. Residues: CASSLGTYSNQPQHF.

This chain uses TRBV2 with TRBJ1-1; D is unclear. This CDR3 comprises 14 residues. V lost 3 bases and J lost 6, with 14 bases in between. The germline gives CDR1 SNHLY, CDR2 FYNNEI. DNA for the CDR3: TGTGCCAGCAGTGATAAATCGTCGGTGGCTGAAGCTTTCTTT. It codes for CASSDKSSVAEAFF.

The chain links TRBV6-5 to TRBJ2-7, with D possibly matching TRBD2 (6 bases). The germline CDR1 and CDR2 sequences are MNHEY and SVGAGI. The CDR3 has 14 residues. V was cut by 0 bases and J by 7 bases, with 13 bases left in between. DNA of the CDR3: TGTGCCAGCAGTTACTCGGTGGGAGGCTCAGAGCAGTACTTC. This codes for CASSYSVGGSEQYF.